These 14 T cell receptor beta chains were sequenced from one sample in a study of blood T cell repertoires in COVID-19. The protocol was immunoSEQ multiplex PCR, while the TCRdb copy is restricted to in-frame clones and leaves out a portion. The repertoire includes a few hundred thousand clones, roughly 90% of them detected once, and 2.2% sits in the top ten. Sequences were obtained from peripheral blood. Every receptor here comes from a woman aged 45 to 65 who had recovered from COVID-19.

CDR3 amino acids: CASSKDGSQGMNEKLFF. DNA for the CDR3: TGTGCCAGCAGCAAAGATGGATCGCAGGGCATGAATGAAAAACTGTTTTTT. The chain couples TRBV21-1 to TRBJ1-4; TRBD1, the D gene given by the table, was not confirmed from the DNA. TRBV21-1 is marked as a pseudogene. This CDR3 has 17 residues.

The DNA for the CDR3 is TGTGCCAGCAGCTCGACGGGGAGCTTACTGGATACGCAGTATTTT. This gives the protein CASSSTGSLLDTQYF. The chain employs TRBV9 and TRBJ2-3; weak D call: TRBD2 (5 bases). V dropped 4 bases and J dropped 6 bases, with 18 bases sitting between them. The V gene's germline CDR1 is SGDLS and CDR2 YYNGEE. This CDR3 comprises 15 residues.

The CDR3: CASSQADRGRGYTF. The CDR3 nucleotides read TGCGCCAGCAGCCAAGCGGACAGGGGACGCGGCTACACCTTC. The chain links TRBV4-1 to TRBJ1-2; 9 bases line up with TRBD1. Germline CDR1 and CDR2: MGHRA and YSYEKL. The CDR3 has 14 residues. With 1 base clipped from V and 8 bases from J, the junction kept 5 bases outside the gene matches.

The chain combines TRBV19 with TRBJ2-1, with D perhaps matching TRBD1 (5 bases). This CDR3 has 15 amino acids. Trimming cost V 6 bases and J 4 bases, with 16 bases left between them. CDR1 is LNHDA, CDR2 SQIVND, per germline (reference sequence). As DNA, the CDR3 is TGTGCCAGTAGCGAAGGGGCCGCTACTTACAATGAGCAGTTCTTC. This codes for CASSEGAATYNEQFF. Looking up the rest from reference TRBV19 and TRBJ2-1 gives the full variable domain: DGGITQSPKYLFRKEGQNVTLSCEQNLNHDAMYWYRQDPGQGLRLIYYSQIVNDFQKGDIAEGYSVSREKKESFPLTVTSAQKNPTAFYLCASSEGAATYNEQFFGPGTRLTVL.

The rearrangement uses TRBV6-5 and TRBJ2-7, with D possibly TRBD1 on 7 matching bases. Trimming cost V 6 bases and J 6 bases, with 15 bases left between them. The germline V gene has CDR1 MNHEY and CDR2 SVGAGI. This CDR3 is 13 amino acids long. The CDR3 bases are TGTGCCAGCAGAAAGACAGGGACTGGCGAGCAGTACTTC. Translated, it gives CASRKTGTGEQYF.

CDR3 in amino acids: CASSQPGQGDQPQHF. The CDR3 DNA reads as TGTGCCAGCAGTCAACCGGGACAGGGTGATCAGCCCCAGCATTTT. The J gene is TRBJ1-5, the V gene TRBV6-2 or TRBV6-3; 9 bases map to TRBD1. Germline lookup yields CDR1 MNHEY and CDR2 SVGEGT. V lost 5 bases and J lost 5; bases outside the gene matches: 7. This CDR3 is built from 15 residues.

The gene calls are TRBV4-1 and TRBJ2-1; D perhaps matches TRBD1 (6 bases). Trimming took off 0 bases at V and 6 bases at J, with 12 bases between the two ends. The CDR3 runs to 15 residues. Germline loops: CDR1 MGHRA, CDR2 YSYEKL. CDR3: CASSQDFPGANEQFF. CDR3 bases: TGCGCCAGCAGCCAAGATTTCCCAGGGGCCAATGAGCAGTTCTTC.

This clone was observed a single time. The chain employs TRBV27 and TRBJ2-2; maybe TRBD1 (5 bases). This CDR3 is built from 15 residues. CDR1 is MNHEY and CDR2 is SMNVEV in the germline V gene (reference sequence). The germline V and J ends were trimmed by 6 bases and 6 bases, with 17 bases remaining between them. The chain's CDR3 is CASSPSRVVSGELFF. The CDR3 DNA sequence: TGTGCCAGCAGCCCATCCAGGGTAGTGTCCGGGGAGCTGTTTTTT.

The gene calls are TRBV6-5 and TRBJ2-1; possible D gene TRBD2, 5 bases. The length of the CDR3 is 15 residues. From germline, CDR1 is MNHEY and CDR2 SVGAGI. Trimming left V 0 bases short and J 8 bases short, with 14 bases between. Here the CDR3 reads CASSYSTMSGHEQFF. For the CDR3, the DNA is TGTGCCAGCAGTTACTCGACGATGAGCGGCCATGAGCAGTTCTTC.

This clone was observed a single time. This chain joins TRBV9 and TRBJ2-3, with TRBD1 as a possible D gene (5 bases). V gave up 0 bases and J gave up 1 base, with 15 bases separating them. Germline V gene data show CDR1 as SGDLS and CDR2 as YYNGEE. This CDR3 has 17 residues. The CDR3 sequence is CASSVVPSQGRTDTQYF. In DNA form, the CDR3 reads TGTGCCAGCAGCGTAGTGCCCTCGCAGGGTCGCACAGATACGCAGTATTTT.

V and J are TRBV4-2 and TRBJ2-1, with D maybe TRBD2 (7 bases). The CDR3 runs 17 residues. The germline V gene encodes CDR1 LGHNA and CDR2 YNFKEQ. V shed 0 bases and J shed 6 bases, with 18 bases lying between them. The CDR3 here is CASSQDPIGGGSNEQFF. CDR3 sequence (DNA): TGTGCCAGCAGCCAAGATCCCATTGGGGGGGGCTCCAATGAGCAGTTCTTC.

The chain joins TRBV19 to TRBJ2-3; TRBD2 matches 9 bases. Germline CDR1 LNHDA, CDR2 SQIVND (reference sequence). The CDR3 runs to 12 residues. V was pared by 5 bases and J by 9 bases, with 3 bases of the junction left unmatched. The CDR3 sequence is CASSFLAGTQYF. In DNA form, the CDR3 reads TGTGCCAGTAGTTTCCTAGCGGGGACGCAGTATTTT.

The V and J genes are TRBV3-1 (or the pseudogene TRBV3-2) and TRBJ2-3; possible D gene TRBD1, 5 bases. Trimming stripped 0 bases from V and 5 bases from J, with 15 bases between. Germline CDR1 LGHDT, CDR2 YNNKEL (reference sequence). The CDR3 is 16 amino acids. CDR3 in amino acids: CASSQEHPRRGDTQYF. The CDR3 coding sequence is TGTGCCAGCAGCCAAGAACACCCCCGTAGGGGAGATACGCAGTATTTT.

J is TRBJ2-3 and V is TRBV28; 12 nucleotides line up with TRBD2. Looked up from germline, CDR1 is MDHEN and CDR2 is SYDVKM. Losses at the gene ends were 6 bases for V and 6 bases for J; bases not matched to a gene: 13. The CDR3 is 17 residues long. This chain's CDR3 is CASSRLRLAGVADTQYF. CDR3 nucleotide sequence: TGTGCCAGCAGCCGTCTTAGACTAGCGGGAGTAGCGGATACGCAGTATTTT.